The entry below gives a single T cell receptor (beta chain) sequence along with its context. The germline gives CDR1 LNHDA, CDR2 SQIVND (reference sequence). V gave up 6 bases and J gave up 0 bases, with 12 bases separating them. The CDR3 is 15 residues long. Some clones are missing from TCRdb's copy, which holds only in-frame ones; the method was immunoSEQ multiplex PCR. Of fewer than 90,000 clones listed, 90% to 95% are singletons. The data derive from a study of T cell changes during pregnancy in multiple sclerosis. This clonotype was sampled from a female donor with multiple sclerosis, enrolled in a pregnancy study. The sample in question was peripheral blood, obtained in the first trimester of pregnancy. The chain uses TRBV19 and TRBJ1-5, with D unresolved. CDR3 sequence reads: CASSTTLYSNQPQHF. As DNA, the CDR3 is TGTGCCAGTAGCACGACACTGTATAGCAATCAGCCCCAGCATTTT.